This T cell receptor beta chain was documented in a study of T cells in Graves' hyperthyroidism and ophthalmopathy. Overall study: Blood from the periphery was taken at initial diagnosis, before any treatment.

Findings of the study overall: Blood also held most thyroid clonotypes expanded beyond 0.001.

RNA transcripts served as the template for amplifying TCR beta CDR3 regions. With the HTBI primer set, the TCR CDR3 went through a first round of RT-PCR. From the multiplex PCR reads, TCRdb called clonotypes with MiXCR, one entry per CDR3 protein. The sample carries 270,000 or so distinct CDR3 sequences, about 25% recorded once. Per germline, CDR1 SGHAT and CDR2 FQNNGV. The CDR3 spans 15 residues. V shed 5 bases, J shed 4 bases, and the junction held 5 bases outside the gene matches. This clonotype appeared a few times. Its cognate antigen is unknown. Material for sequencing was blood. This clonotype was obtained from a middle-aged man with Graves' hyperthyroidism that later progressed to Graves' ophthalmopathy. The chain recombines TRBV11-2 with TRBJ2-2; 9 bases match TRBD2. The CDR3 is CASSLQLAGTGELFF. The CDR3 region has the DNA TGTGCCAGCAGCCTACAACTAGCGGGCACCGGGGAGCTGTTTTTT.